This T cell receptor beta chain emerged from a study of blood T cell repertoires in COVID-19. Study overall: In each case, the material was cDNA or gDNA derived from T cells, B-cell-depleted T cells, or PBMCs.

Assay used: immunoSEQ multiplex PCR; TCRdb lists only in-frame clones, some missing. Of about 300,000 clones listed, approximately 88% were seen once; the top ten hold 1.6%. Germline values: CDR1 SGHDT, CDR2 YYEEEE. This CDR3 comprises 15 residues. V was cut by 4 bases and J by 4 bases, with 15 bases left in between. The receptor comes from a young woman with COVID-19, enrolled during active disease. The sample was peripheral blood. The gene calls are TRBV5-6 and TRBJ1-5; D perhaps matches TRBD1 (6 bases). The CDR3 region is CASSNDPRGNQPQHF. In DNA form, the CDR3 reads TGTGCCAGCAGCAACGATCCAAGGGGGAATCAGCCCCAGCATTTT.